This is a list of T cell receptor beta chains from one sample in a study of OX40 agonist ivuxolimab in advanced cancers. Produced via immunoSEQ multiplex PCR; TCRdb's table is partial and in-frame only. The table records under 85,000 clones, 88% of them present only once. This material consisted of CD4+ or CD8+ T cells sorted from blood, taken in a trial of the OX40 agonist ivuxolimab. Receptor source: an adult with an advanced solid tumor such as melanoma, head and neck, liver or kidney cancer. CDR3s include the opening cysteine and the closing phenylalanine or tryptophan. The D gene is left open where the match is weak. Some rows have no size entry. The others give once, few or many, or a class for an expanded clone.

size,D,V,J,DNA,CDR3
NA,NA,TRBV6-1,TRBJ1-4,TGTGCCAGTCGTTGGGGGGCCCGTAATGAAAAACTGTTTTTT,CASRWGARNEKLFF
once,NA,TRBV15,TRBJ2-7,TGTGCCACCAGCAGAGGACAGAATTCTCCCTACGAGCAGTACTTC,CATSRGQNSPYEQYF
NA,NA,TRBV2,TRBJ1-1,TGTGCCAGCAGTGAAGAAAGGGGTCCGCCCATGAACACTGAAGCTTTCTTT,CASSEERGPPMNTEAFF
NA,NA,TRBV5-1,TRBJ1-1,TGCGCCAGCAGCTCTTCAGGGCTCACTGAAGCTTTCTTT,CASSSSGLTEAFF
NA,TRBD1,TRBV5-1,TRBJ2-7,TGCGCCAGCAGCTTTGGGACAGGGGCCTACGAGCAGTACTTC,CASSFGTGAYEQYF
NA,NA,TRBV11-3,TRBJ2-5,TGTGCCAGCGGAGAGGGGCCGCAAGAGACCCAGTACTTC,CASGEGPQETQYF
NA,NA,TRBV28,TRBJ2-7,TGTGCCAGTCATCAAGGGCCGAGTTTCTACGAGCAGTACTTC,CASHQGPSFYEQYF
NA,NA,TRBV4-1,TRBJ2-5,TGCGCCAGCAGCCACCCGGCAGGACAAGAGACCCAGTACTTC,CASSHPAGQETQYF
NA,NA,TRBV11-2,TRBJ2-7,TGTGCCAGCAGCAGAGGAGGGGGGCCTTACGAGCAGTACTTC,CASSRGGGPYEQYF
NA,NA,TRBV5-1,TRBJ2-3,TGCGCCAGCAGCTTGGACGATACGCAGTATTTT,CASSLDDTQYF
NA,NA,TRBV18,TRBJ1-5,TGTGCCAGCTCACCCATGGCTCTCGGGGGGCCCCAGCATTTT,CASSPMALGGPQHF
few,NA,TRBV19,TRBJ1-5,TGTGCCAGTAGTACTGGGGGCAATCAGCCCCAGCATTTT,CASSTGGNQPQHF
NA,NA,TRBV10-2,TRBJ1-5,TGCGCCAGCAGTCGGCAAGGGAGCAATCAGCCCCAGCATTTT,CASSRQGSNQPQHF
NA,NA,TRBV7-9,TRBJ1-1,TGTGCCAGCAGCTCTCCCAACGTAGGGAACACTGAAGCTTTCTTT,CASSSPNVGNTEAFF
NA,NA,TRBV6-1,TRBJ1-2,TGTGCCAGCGGGGGGGAAGGCTATGGCTACACCTTC,CASGGEGYGYTF
once,NA,TRBV2,TRBJ1-4,TGTGCCAGCAGTGAGGAGTGGACTAATGAAAAACTGTTTTTT,CASSEEWTNEKLFF
few,TRBD2,TRBV4-1,TRBJ2-5,TGCGCCAGCAGCAATCCCGGGACTAGAGTGGAGACCCAGTACTTC,CASSNPGTRVETQYF
once,NA,TRBV9,TRBJ1-1,TGTGCCAGCAGCGCTGCCGCCGACACTGAAGCTTTCTTT,CASSAAADTEAFF
NA,NA,TRBV5-1,TRBJ2-1,TGCGCCAGCAGCCCCGAGAGAGGTGAGCAGTTCTTC,CASSPERGEQFF
NA,TRBD1,TRBV6-5,TRBJ2-5,TGTGCCAGCAGACGCACCGGGACAGGGGCATCTGAGCAGTACTTC,CASRRTGTGASEQYF
NA,TRBD1,TRBV7-9,TRBJ2-3,TGTGCCAGCAGCACAGGGGTCACAGATACGCAGTATTTT,CASSTGVTDTQYF
NA,NA,TRBV7-9,TRBJ2-4,TGTGCCAGCAGCCCCACGACCCCCGCCCTAGTTGACTTC,CASSPTTPALVDF